Listed here are 4 T cell receptor beta chains from one sample, sequenced in a study of shared clonotypes between healthy human individuals. TCRdb's copy holds only in-frame clones and misses some; the assay was immunoSEQ multiplex PCR. The sample carries a few hundred thousand clones, over 50% recorded once. Sequencing was carried out using memory CD4+ T cells sorted from blood. Stated subset: CD45RA-negative fraction. The receptors were gathered from a man aged 25-40 years in good health.

In this sample, this clone turned up many times. Other DNA sequences in the same sample also yield this CDR3. The CDR3 coding sequence is TGTGCCAGTAATAGCGGGAGGACAGATACGCAGTATTTT. Amino acids: CASNSGRTDTQYF. The J gene is TRBJ2-3, the V gene TRBV19, with 10 positions matching TRBD2. Germline V gene sequence: CDR1 LNHDA, CDR2 SQIVND (reference sequence). Trimming cost V 7 bases and J 3 bases; bases outside gene matches: 1. This CDR3 is built from 13 residues.

The CDR3 DNA follows: TGTGCCAGCAGTTTTAATAGGCTAGCGGGAGAACACGGGGAGCTGTTTTTT. This codes for CASSFNRLAGEHGELFF. J is TRBJ2-2 and V is TRBV27; 10 positions agree with TRBD2. CDR1 and CDR2 (germline): MNHEY, SMNVEV (reference sequence). This CDR3 contains 17 residues. V dropped 3 bases and J dropped 7; count of bases not matched to a gene: 11.

The chain carries TRBV6-6 and TRBJ2-7; 10 nucleotides line up with TRBD2. This CDR3 has 14 amino acids. With V trimmed by 6 bases and J by 3 bases, 5 bases remained unmatched. Germline CDR1 reads MNHNY; CDR2 reads SVGAGI (reference sequence). CDR3 in DNA: TGTGCCAGCAGGCTAGCGGGAGACGACTACGAGCAGTACTTC. It yields the protein CASRLAGDDYEQYF.

V and J are TRBV7-2 and TRBJ2-6; D is unclear. Per germline, CDR1 SGHTA and CDR2 FQGNSA. There are 17 residues in the CDR3. The V end was cut by 1 base, the J end by 1 base, with 11 bases between. CDR3 residues: CASSLEVSLSGANVLTF. The CDR3 DNA reads as TGTGCCAGCAGCTTAGAAGTCAGCCTGTCTGGGGCCAACGTCCTGACTTTC.